This T cell receptor beta chain was captured by sequencing in a study of Ad26.COV2.S vaccination and SARS-CoV-2 variants (dated by TCRdb to the early 2020s). As for the study more broadly: Vaccine-arm donors came from COV1001, a multicentre, randomized, double-blind, placebo-controlled phase I-IIa trial of Ad26.COV2.S in healthy adults. Dosing of Ad26.COV2.S was intramuscular, at either 5x10^10 or 1x10^11 viral particles, delivered as one shot or as two shots spaced 56 days apart. Investigators remained blinded to trial group allocation during experiments and outcome assessment. A total of approximately 30 samples were included in the TCR-sequenced set, comprising around 20 Ad26.COV2.S vaccine recipients, 5 placebo recipients and 8 SARS-CoV-2 convalescent individuals. Trial participants were randomized into five groups of five, in which low-dose or high-dose Ad26.COV2.S was given once or twice, or placebo was given on both occasions. TCRbeta repertoire sequencing served as the tool for gauging how specific and how broad the SARS-CoV-2-reactive T cell receptors were following Ad26.COV2.S vaccination. Results the study describes overall, beyond this receptor: The authors noted that total T cell responses may have been underestimated by the TCR breadth and depth analyses. Comparing responses between vaccine doses or regimens was not something the study was powered to do. Vaccine and placebo recipients had comparable non-spike TCR breadth, which fits with the vaccine containing only spike. Ad26.COV2.S recipients had higher spike-specific TCR breadth than placebo recipients (P = 0.0014). Substantial breadth of spike-specific CD8+ and CD4+ T cell responses was reported after vaccination.

The treatment or condition label for this specimen denotes: roughly 19 received Ad26.COV2.S at low or high dose, single or two shots; several received placebo; per-sample allocation not given. Repertoires of vaccine and placebo recipients were sequenced from samples taken on day 63 after the first injection. Cohort 1b enrolled some 25 adults aged 18-55 years at a single site in Boston, USA, between 29 July and 7 August 2020. Ad26.COV2.S was a replication-incompetent adenovirus type 26 vector expressing a prefusion-stabilized SARS-CoV-2 spike protein from the original Wuhan strain. Looking up the germline V gene yields CDR1 SGHVS and CDR2 FQNEAQ. The CDR3 covers 14 residues, taking in both the cysteine and the phenylalanine. The kept DNA is CDR3 alone, 42 bases in frame from the first base. The immunoSEQ Assay was the method used to sequence TCRbeta CDR3 regions. After extraction, genomic DNA underwent amplification by bias-controlled multiplex PCR, followed by high-throughput sequencing. The paper's processing steps were these. To quantify the absolute abundance of every unique TCRbeta CDR3 region, sequences were collapsed and filtered. Usable DNA was measured by amplifying reference genes present in all nucleated cells, and TCRbeta template counts were normalized to that usable DNA to estimate T cell fraction. Repertoire TCRs were annotated as SARS-CoV-2-specific by exact matching of V gene, CDR3 amino acid sequence and J gene to a known reactive TCR set. The reference SARS-CoV-2 TCR set was obtained from MIRA and was filtered for enrichment in COVID-19-positive ImmuneCODE repertoires, whereby public or cross-reactive TCRs were removed. Using the MIRA antigens, annotated TCRs were further analysed by specific ORF or by position within an ORF. Breadth was defined as the number of annotated unique rearrangements divided by the total number of unique productive rearrangements, and depth was defined as the summed frequency of the annotated unique rearrangements. Group comparisons of TCR breadth used two-sided Wilcoxon rank-sum tests. In its TCRdb copy, this immuneACCESS table keeps in-frame sequences only and misses some clones. Where compared with another copy, unresolved V genes explain less than half of these, and the others have no known cause. That table supplies the V and J calls and clone size; D and trimming were determined from the DNA. For this sample there are more than 300,000 clones; 86% appear just once. The ten largest make up 1.9% of the sample.

On this clone itself: Its antigen remains unidentified. The junction differs from germline at one of its ends, possibly a read error.

This sample comprised peripheral blood, obtained in a trial of Ad26.COV2.S vaccine versus placebo. This clonotype originated in a person between 18 and 59 years old who received the Ad26.COV2.S COVID-19 vaccine or a placebo. The sequence links TRBV7-8 to TRBJ2-2, with 9 junctional bases fitting TRBD1. The DNA reads TGTGCCAGCAGGTTCACTCCCGGGACAGGGCCGGGAGCGTTT. This yields the protein CASRFTPGTGPGAF. Here the CDR3 is joined to the reference TRBV7-8 and TRBJ2-2 genes, and the full variable domain is: GAGVSQSPRYKVAKRGQDVALRCDPISGHVSLFWYQQALGQGPEFLTYFQNEAQLDKSGLPSDRFFAERPEGSVSTLKIQRTQQEDSAVYLCASRFTPGTGPGAFGEGSRLTVL.